One sample yielded the 2 T cell receptor beta chains listed below, sequenced in a study of Ad26.COV2.S vaccination and SARS-CoV-2 variants. Using immunoSEQ multiplex PCR, the repertoire was profiled, and TCRdb retains in-frame clones only, with some absent. The sample contains around 270,000 clones, around nine tenths of which appear only once. Described treatment: around 19 received Ad26.COV2.S at low or high dose, single or two shots; 5 received placebo; per-sample allocation not given. The samples date from day 63 after the first vaccine or placebo injection. Source: peripheral blood, taken in a trial of Ad26.COV2.S vaccine versus placebo. Receptors originate from a person aged 18-60 years who received the Ad26.COV2.S COVID-19 vaccine or a placebo.

This rearrangement joins TRBV6-4 to TRBJ2-5; 8 positions agree with TRBD2. CDR3 length: 17 residues. With V trimmed by 2 bases and J by 5 bases, 13 bases remained unmatched. Germline V gene lookup returns CDR1 MRHNA and CDR2 SNTAGT. CDR3 DNA: TGTGCCAGCAGTGACGATTTACCGCGGGAGGTTTATGAGACCCAGTACTTC. It codes for CASSDDLPREVYETQYF.

The rearrangement joins TRBV6-1 to TRBJ2-5; D gene uncertain. CDR3 length: 16 amino acids. V was clipped by 4 bases and J by 3 bases, with 18 bases between them. Germline V gives CDR1 MNHNS, CDR2 SASEGT. CDR3 amino acids: CASSALWTVKEETQYF. The DNA of the CDR3 is TGTGCCAGCAGTGCCTTATGGACGGTCAAAGAAGAGACCCAGTACTTC.